This T cell receptor (beta chain) originates from a study of shared clonotypes between healthy human individuals. Per the germline V gene, CDR1 is MDHEN and CDR2 is SYDVKM. CDR3 length: 22 residues. V was cut by 0 bases and J by 0 bases, with 27 bases left in between. Genomic DNA from each subset was divided evenly over several immunoSEQ plates. Per sorted-subset replicate PCR, input was roughly 200 ng DNA, representing roughly 29,000 T cell genomes. Produced via immunoSEQ multiplex PCR; TCRdb's table is partial and in-frame only. This sample has about 1 million clones, with roughly 80% found just once.

Sequencing was performed on memory CD4+ T cells sorted from blood. As for subset: CD45RA-negative fraction. The TCR originated in a man aged 18 to 29 in good health. The chain employs TRBV28 and TRBJ1-5; D perhaps matches TRBD1 (6 bases). CDR3 sequence: CASSLWRPTTGPEVYSNQPQHF. Here the CDR3 DNA reads TGTGCCAGCAGTTTATGGAGGCCCACGACAGGACCTGAGGTCTATAGCAATCAGCCCCAGCATTTT.